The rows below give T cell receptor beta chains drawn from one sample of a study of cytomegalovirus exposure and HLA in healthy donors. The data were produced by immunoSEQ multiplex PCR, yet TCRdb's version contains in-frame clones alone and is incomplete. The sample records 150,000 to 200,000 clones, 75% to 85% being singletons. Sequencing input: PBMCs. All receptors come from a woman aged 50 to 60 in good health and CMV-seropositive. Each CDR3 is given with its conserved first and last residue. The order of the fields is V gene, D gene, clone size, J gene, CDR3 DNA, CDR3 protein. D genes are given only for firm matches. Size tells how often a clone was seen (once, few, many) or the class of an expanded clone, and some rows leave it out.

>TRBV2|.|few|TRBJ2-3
TGTGCCAGCGAAGTAAGGGGCCGGAACACAGATACGCAGTATTTT
CASEVRGRNTDTQYF
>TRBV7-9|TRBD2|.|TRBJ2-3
TGTGCCAGCAGCTTACGCCGCTCTAGCGGGGGGGACACAGATACGCGGTATTTT
CASSLRRSSGGDTDTRYF
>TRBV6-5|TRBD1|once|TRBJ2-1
TGTGCCAGCAGTCATCCGGACAGGTACAATGAGCAGTTCTTC
CASSHPDRYNEQFF
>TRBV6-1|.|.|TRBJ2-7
TGTGCCAGCAGTGGACACCTTATAACCTACGAGCAGTACTTC
CASSGHLITYEQYF
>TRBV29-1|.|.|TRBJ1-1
TGCAGCGTTGACAACATGAACACTGAAGCTTTCTTT
CSVDNMNTEAFF
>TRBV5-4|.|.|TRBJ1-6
TGTGCCAGCAGCTTTTCGGTTAGCTCCTATAATTCACCCCTCCACTTT
CASSFSVSSYNSPLHF
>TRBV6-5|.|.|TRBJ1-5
TGTGCCAGCAGTAGGGACTCTAGCAATCAGCCCCAGCATTTT
CASSRDSSNQPQHF
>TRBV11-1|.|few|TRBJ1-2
TGTGCCAGCACCCCCCGCGGGGGATATGGCTACACCTTC
CASTPRGGYGYTF
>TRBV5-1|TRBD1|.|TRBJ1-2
TGCGCCAGCAGCTCTGGACAGGGAGACAACTATGGCTACACCTTC
CASSSGQGDNYGYTF
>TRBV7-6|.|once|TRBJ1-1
TGTGCCAGCAGCCCGAGGGGGGGCCCGATATTCAGAACTGAAGCTTTCTTT
CASSPRGGPIFRTEAFF
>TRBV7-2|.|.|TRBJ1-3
TGTGCCAGCAGCCAGGGGCCGGCGGGTGGAAACACCATATATTTT
CASSQGPAGGNTIYF
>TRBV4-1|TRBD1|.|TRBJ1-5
TGCGCCAGCAGGGCCGGGACAGGTGTTAATCAGCCCCAGCATTTT
CASRAGTGVNQPQHF
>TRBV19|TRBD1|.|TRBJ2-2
TGTGCCAGTAGCCCGGGACAGGGTAACACCGGGGAGCTGTTTTTT
CASSPGQGNTGELFF
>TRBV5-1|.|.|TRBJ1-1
TGCGCCAGCAGCTTGTATGAGAGAGGATACACTGAAGCTTTCTTT
CASSLYERGYTEAFF
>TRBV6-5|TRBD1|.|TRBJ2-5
TGTGCCAGCAGTTCCGGACAGGGCCAAGAGACCCAGTACTTC
CASSSGQGQETQYF
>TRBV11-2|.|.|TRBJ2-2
TGTGCCAGCAGCTTAGCCAGGTGGAACACCGGGGAGCTGTTTTTT
CASSLARWNTGELFF
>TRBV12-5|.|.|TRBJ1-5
TGTGCTAGTGGTTTGGAAGATCGACAACCCCAGCATTTT
CASGLEDRQPQHF
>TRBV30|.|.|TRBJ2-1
TGTGCCTGGAGTGTACGGGTATCTAATGAGCAGTTCTTC
CAWSVRVSNEQFF
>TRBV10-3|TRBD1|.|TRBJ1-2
TGTGCCATCAGACAGGACAGGGGAAGGTATGGCTACACCTTC
CAIRQDRGRYGYTF
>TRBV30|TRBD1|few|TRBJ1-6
TGTGCCTGGAGTATAGCAGGGGGGAATTCACCCCTCCACTTT
CAWSIAGGNSPLHF
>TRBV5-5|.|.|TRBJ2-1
TGTGCCAGCAGCTCCCCTAGGGGTTTCGACTACAATGAGCAGTTCTTC
CASSSPRGFDYNEQFF
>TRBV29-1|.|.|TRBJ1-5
TGCAGCGTAAGGCAGGGGAATCAGCCCCAGCATTTT
CSVRQGNQPQHF
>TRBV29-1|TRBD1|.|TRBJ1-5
TGCAGCCTGCCGGGACAGGACAATCAGCCCCAGCATTTT
CSLPGQDNQPQHF
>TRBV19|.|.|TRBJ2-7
TGTGCCAGTTCCTTTGCCTCCACGGGGGAGCAGTACTTC
CASSFASTGEQYF
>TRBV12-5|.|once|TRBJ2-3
TGTGCTAGTGGTTTGGGTAAAGATACGCAGTATTTT
CASGLGKDTQYF
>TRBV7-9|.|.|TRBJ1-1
TGTGCCAGCAGCACTACTAACAGGGTTCGGCCTGAAGCTTTCTTT
CASSTTNRVRPEAFF
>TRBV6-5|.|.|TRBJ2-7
TGTGCCAGCAAATCTTCCTATTACGAGCAGTACTTC
CASKSSYYEQYF
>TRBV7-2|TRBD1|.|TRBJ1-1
TGTGCCAGCAGCTCCCGGACAGGGACTGAAGCTTTCTTT
CASSSRTGTEAFF
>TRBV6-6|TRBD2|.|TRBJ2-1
TGTGCCAGCAGTTACCCCGGGGGAGCGGGGGAAGATGAGCAGTTCTTC
CASSYPGGAGEDEQFF
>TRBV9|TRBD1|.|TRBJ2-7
TGTGCCAGCAGCGTAGGCGACAGGGGATACGAGCAGTACTTC
CASSVGDRGYEQYF
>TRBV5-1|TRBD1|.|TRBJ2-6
TGCGCCAGCAGCTTGGAAGGGACAGGGTTTGGAGGGGCCAACGTCCTGACTTTC
CASSLEGTGFGGANVLTF
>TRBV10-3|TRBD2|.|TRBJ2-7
TGTGCCATCTCCGTTGAGACTAGCTCCGAGCAGTACTTC
CAISVETSSEQYF
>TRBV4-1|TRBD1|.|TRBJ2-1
TGCGCCAGCAGCCCCGGTCTACTCAGGGGGCAAACGATTTACAATGAGCAGTTCTTC
CASSPGLLRGQTIYNEQFF
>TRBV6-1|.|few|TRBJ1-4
TGTGCCAGCAGCCCGGGGACTAATGAAAAACTGTTTTTT
CASSPGTNEKLFF
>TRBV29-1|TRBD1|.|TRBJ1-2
TGCAGCGTGCAGGCCGGGACAGGGAATGGCTACACCTTC
CSVQAGTGNGYTF
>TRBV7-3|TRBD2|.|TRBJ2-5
TGTGCCAGCAGCTTAAAGGGACTAGCGGGGGGTGAGACCCAGTACTTC
CASSLKGLAGGETQYF
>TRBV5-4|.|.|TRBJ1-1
TGTGCCAGCAGCTTGGGGGGCCCGAACACTGAAGCTTTCTTT
CASSLGGPNTEAFF
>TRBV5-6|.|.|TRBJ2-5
TGTGCCAGCAGCGGGGCTCCCCTCCGGGAGACCCAGTACTTC
CASSGAPLRETQYF
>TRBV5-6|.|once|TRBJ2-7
TGTGCCAGCAGCTTGATATTAATGGGGAGCTACGAGCAATACTTC
CASSLILMGSYEQYF
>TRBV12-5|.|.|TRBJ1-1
TGTGCTAGTAGCCCCGGGGGGAGGGGGAACACTGAAGCTTTCTTT
CASSPGGRGNTEAFF
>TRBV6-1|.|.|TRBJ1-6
TGTGCCAGCAGTGAAGCGGGGGCCGGATCACCCCTCCACTTT
CASSEAGAGSPLHF
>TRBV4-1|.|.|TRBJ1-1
TGCGCCAGCAGCCGGAGGTTGGGGGAGGGAACTGAAGCTTTCTTT
CASSRRLGEGTEAFF
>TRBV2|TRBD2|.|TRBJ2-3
TGTGCCAGCACCCTACTAGCGGCTAGCACAGATACGCAGTATTTT
CASTLLAASTDTQYF
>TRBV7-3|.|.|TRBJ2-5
TGTGCCAGCAGCTTAGGAGGGGGCCGGCAAGAGACCCAGTACTTC
CASSLGGGRQETQYF
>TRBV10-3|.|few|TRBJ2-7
TGTGCCGCCTCGGGGGACTCCCACTACGAGCAGTACTTC
CAASGDSHYEQYF
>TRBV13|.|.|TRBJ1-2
TGTGCCAGCAGTCGAAACAGGGAAATTACTGGTGGCTACACCTTC
CASSRNREITGGYTF
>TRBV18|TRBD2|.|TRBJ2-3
TGTGCCAGCTCCCTTAGCGGGTGGGAGCAGTATTTT
CASSLSGWEQYF
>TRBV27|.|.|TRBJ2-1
TGTGCCAGCAGTTGGGACTGGAGCTCCTACAATGAGCAGTTCTTC
CASSWDWSSYNEQFF
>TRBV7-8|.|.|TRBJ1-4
TGTGCCAGCAGCTTACAACCAAGAGCTAATGAAAAACTGTTTTTT
CASSLQPRANEKLFF
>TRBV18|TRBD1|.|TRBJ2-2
TGTGCCAGCTCACCACCGGGTACAGGGGGATCAACCGGGGAGCTGTTTTTT
CASSPPGTGGSTGELFF
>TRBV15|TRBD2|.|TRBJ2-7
TGTGCCACCAGCAGGGGGGGGGACTCCTACGAGCAGTACTTC
CATSRGGDSYEQYF
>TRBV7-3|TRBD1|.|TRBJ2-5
TGTGCCAGCAGCGCCACCGGGACAGCACAAGAGACCCAGTACTTC
CASSATGTAQETQYF
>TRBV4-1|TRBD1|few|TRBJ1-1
TGCGCCAGCAGCCAAGTTCTCGGTTTGGGACAGGGAAACACTGAAGCTTTCTTT
CASSQVLGLGQGNTEAFF